The source of this T cell receptor beta chain is a study of beta chain features in type 1 diabetes. Germline V gene lookup returns CDR1 MNHEY and CDR2 SVGAGI. J lost 3 bases, V lost 6 bases, and 7 bases had no gene match. This CDR3 comprises 14 residues. Expressed TCRB transcripts were sequenced because the isolated RNA had all been reverse transcribed beforehand. Assay: immunoSEQ multiplex PCR; the TCRdb copy retains only in-frame clones and omits some. The sample lists roughly 350,000 clones; about 11% were seen once. This clone has more than one count but fewer than ten. The antigen is not known. Whole-study findings and limits: Significant though moderate, a shortening of TCRB CDR3s appeared in all four CD4+ subsets of Type 1 diabetes patients. Highly expressing activated T cells could be over-counted with a cDNA template. PCR might show a preference for shorter templates, equally across patients and controls.

The gene calls are TRBV6-5 and TRBJ1-1; 7 nucleotides align to TRBD1. The sequenced sample was naive CD4+ T cells from blood. This receptor was identified in a woman aged 25-40 years in good health. CDR3 in amino acids: CASRTGWHDTEAFF. The CDR3 coding sequence is TGTGCCAGCAGGACAGGGTGGCATGACACTGAAGCTTTCTTT.